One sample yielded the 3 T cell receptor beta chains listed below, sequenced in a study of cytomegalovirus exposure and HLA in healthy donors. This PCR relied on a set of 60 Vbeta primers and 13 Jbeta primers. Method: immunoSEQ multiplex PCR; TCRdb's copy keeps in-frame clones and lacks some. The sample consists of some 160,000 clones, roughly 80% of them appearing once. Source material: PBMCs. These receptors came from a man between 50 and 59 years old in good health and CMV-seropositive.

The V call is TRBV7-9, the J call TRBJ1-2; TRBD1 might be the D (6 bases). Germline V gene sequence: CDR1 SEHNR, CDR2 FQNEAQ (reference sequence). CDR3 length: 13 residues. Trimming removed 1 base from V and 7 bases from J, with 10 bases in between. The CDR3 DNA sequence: TGTGCCAGCAGCTTAGAGGCAGGGGCTGGCTACACCTTC. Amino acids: CASSLEAGAGYTF.

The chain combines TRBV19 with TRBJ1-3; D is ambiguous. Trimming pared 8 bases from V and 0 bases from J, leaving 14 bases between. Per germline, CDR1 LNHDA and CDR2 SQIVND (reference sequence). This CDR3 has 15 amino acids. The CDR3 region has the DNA TGTGCCAGTTGGCCGACACCGTTCTCTGGAAACACCATATATTTT. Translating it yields CASWPTPFSGNTIYF. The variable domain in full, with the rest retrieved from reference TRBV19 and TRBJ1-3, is DGGITQSPKYLFRKEGQNVTLSCEQNLNHDAMYWYRQDPGQGLRLIYYSQIVNDFQKGDIAEGYSVSREKKESFPLTVTSAQKNPTAFYLCASWPTPFSGNTIYFGEGSWLTVV.

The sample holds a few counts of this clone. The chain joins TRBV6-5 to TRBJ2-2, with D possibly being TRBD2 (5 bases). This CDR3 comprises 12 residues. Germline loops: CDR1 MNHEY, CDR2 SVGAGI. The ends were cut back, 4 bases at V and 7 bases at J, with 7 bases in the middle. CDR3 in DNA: TGTGCCAGCAGTTGGACTCACGGGGAGCTGTTTTTT. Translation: CASSWTHGELFF.